The clone carrying this T cell receptor (beta chain) turned up a few times. Its target is not known. Germline CDR1 reads MNHEY; CDR2 reads SVGEGT. The V gene lost 0 bases and the J gene lost 7 bases, with 6 bases spanning the gap. CDR3 length: 13 residues. Researchers made TCR beta libraries by using iRepertoire HTBI primers and running Arm-PCR on CDR3 regions. MiXCR, run by TCRdb on the multiplex PCR reads, gives a single entry per CDR3 protein. The sample shows 440,000 or so distinct CDR3 sequences, roughly 15% of them seen only once. Time point defined: newly diagnosed GD, antithyroid drugs for less than 3 months. The TCR library was made from RNA extracted from PBMCs. This entry is derived from a study of regulatory T cells in long-lasting Graves disease. Study results and limitations: Persistent disease was characterized by preferential usage of TRBV28, TRBJ1-2 and TRBJ2-5.

The sample was also linked to a second study, of T cells in Graves' hyperthyroidism and ophthalmopathy.

The receptor comes from a woman aged 25 to 39 with Graves disease. The chain couples TRBV6-2 or TRBV6-3 to TRBJ2-2; TRBD1 or TRBD2 may be the D gene (5 bases each). The material sequenced was peripheral blood mononuclear cells (PBMCs), taken at new diagnosis, from a patient treated with antithyroid drugs. CDR3 nucleotide sequence: TGTGCCAGCAGTTACTCTGGGGGCGGGGAGCTGTTTTTT. The encoded protein is CASSYSGGGELFF.